This TCR beta chain was recorded in a study of shared clonotypes between healthy human individuals (dated by TCRdb to 2018 to 2020). Regarding the research as a whole: The cohort included a few men and a couple of women between 18 and 49 years of age. For each donor, CD4 naive and CD4 memory were each given three plates, CD8 naive was given two plates, and CD8 memory was given one plate. To estimate repertoire size and how much clonotype sharing occurs between individuals, the study deeply sequenced the blood TCR repertoires of several healthy adults. To increase sequencing depth and limit assay-specific biases, TCR repertoire library preparation and sequencing were carried out by different laboratories using diverse techniques. Each donor's leukapheresis produced roughly between about 0.8 and 8.9 billion PBMCs. Results the study describes overall, beyond this receptor: Even with the large sequencing depth, rarefaction of the sorted-subset datasets indicated that sequencing was incomplete. The genetic and exposure-history diversity represented was limited by the small number of donors. Larger estimated clonotype richness was generally found for naive subsets than for memory subsets. Only blood was sampled, and tissue TCR repertoires likely differ from those in blood. Pairwise subsampling led to the expectation that sequencing depth would affect the degree of clonotype sharing among donors. Higher generation probabilities were observed for clonotypes shared by all four sorted-subset donors than for non-shared clonotypes. When a handful of donors were compared, the shared fraction of clonotypes was about 5% for naive CD4, 3.5% to 4% for naive CD8, 2.3% for memory CD4, and 0.35% to 0.4% for memory CD8.

Using the deep immunoSEQ assay, multiplex PCR amplified TCR CDR3 regions from genomic DNA. Extracted genomic DNA from each cell subset was distributed evenly across all wells of several immunoSEQ 96-well plates, and each plate was treated as a replicate. Each replicate PCR for sorted subsets received about 210 ng genomic DNA, equal to about 29,000 T cell genomes. The purified libraries were quantified using a Qubit 3.0 fluorometer, sized with a Bioanalyzer 2100, and then quantified again using the KAPA Library Quantification kit. Every immunoSEQ 96-well plate was sequenced on a dedicated single-read 150-cycle Illumina NextSeq 550 flow cell. Regarding the original processing steps: Because the immunoSEQ output held only junctional sequences and lacked quality scores, the filtering could not match the filtering applied to full-length reads. Sequences were annotated with PyIR, a Python wrapper for IgBLAST v1.9, and V/J genes and CDR3 were assigned using IMGT germline references. Any read was removed if the V/J assignment was weak (E-value above 1e-6), the CDR3 was missing, or the read contained stop codons, out-of-frame junctions, or ambiguous translated residues. V3J clonotypes were defined as sequences sharing the same inferred V gene, J gene, and CDR3 amino acid sequence. Percentage overlap between repertoires was calculated by dividing the number of shared unique clonotypes by the size of the smaller repertoire. Three approaches were used to assess repertoire richness: RTK rarefaction, the Chao1 estimator, and Recon v2.1 estimates of unobserved clonotypes. For all TCRbeta clonotypes obtained by the gDNA method from four donors, generation probabilities were computed with OLGA. The table comes from immuneACCESS by way of TCRdb, which keeps in-frame sequences with V and J called. Part of the clones is missing from these tables; in studies checked, under half for an unresolved V gene and the rest for unknown reasons. Clone size and the V and J calls come from that table; the DNA yielded D and trimming. Recorded for this sample are some 2.3 million clones; more than 85% of them occurred a single time. The ten biggest clones cover 0.39% of the sample.

There are 12 amino acids in the CDR3, from cysteine to phenylalanine inclusive. Only CDR3 DNA remains: 36 bases, in frame from the first base. CDR1 SGHDT and CDR2 YYEEEE are derived from the germline V gene. V sheds 3 bases and J sheds 5 bases, leaving 8 bases between their ends. The donors were healthy, HIV-negative adults who had no recently reported acute infections or vaccinations. Every donor was a Caucasian adult living in Nashville, Tennessee, USA. Magnetic negative selection was used to enrich CD4+ T cells, after which naive cells were positively selected on CD45RA and the negative fraction became the memory subset. Blood was collected by leukapheresis, and PBMCs were isolated by Ficoll-Histopaque density gradient centrifugation and then cryopreserved in liquid nitrogen vapor phase. Analytical flow cytometry was used to check the purity and quantity of each magnetically sorted T cell population. From each sorted fraction, genomic DNA was isolated and quantified by UV absorbance on a Nanodrop 2000c.

The sample holds one count of this clone. No antigen is known for it. No qualities accompany the bases; no much larger clone lies one base away. The clonotype comes from a man between 18 and 35 years old in good health. Some clones in this sample may be carry-over from other donors' samples. Rearrangement joined TRBV5-6 to TRBJ1-2; the D gene is not confidently resolved. The material sequenced was naive CD4+ T cells from PBMCs. According to the study, the label for this sample's cell subset or site signals: CD45RA+ positively selected. The DNA is TGTGCCAGCAGCTCTGATCAATATGGCTACACCTTC. Its protein is CASSSDQYGYTF. The reference TRBV5-6 and TRBJ1-2 proteins fill in what lies around the CDR3, so the full variable domain reads DAGVTQSPTHLIKTRGQQVTLRCSPKSGHDTVSWYQQALGQGPQFIFQYYEEEERQRGNFPDRFSGHQFPNYSSELNVNALLLGDSALYLCASSSDQYGYTFGSGTRLTVV.